The T cell receptor (beta chain) under discussion was sequenced for a study of metastatic and nonmetastatic thyroid tumors. Across the whole study: Repertoire data that came from the blood and tumor or nodule tissue of malignant and benign thyroid patients were compared. General study findings and limits: Benign nodules were reported to have significantly lower TCR beta diversity than malignant thyroid tumors, in blood and tumor.

Ahead of thyroid surgery, no patient had received treatment of any kind. This CDR3 is built from 15 residues. The V gene lost 6 bases and the J gene lost 2 bases, with 11 bases spanning the gap. Germline assignment: CDR1 MNHEY and CDR2 SVGEGT. The sample holds many counts of this clone. Antigen unknown. Just one base apart from a much larger clone, this may be a read error. Methods used by the authors: The distant-metastasis classifier for papillary thyroid cancer was built from CDR3 differences across clinicopathological groups. MiXCR was used by TCRdb to re-call the PCR reads. TCRdb, not the authors, supplied the V and J calls. The repertoire consists of tens of thousands of clones, with over 9.5% occurring once and the leading ten covering roughly 12%.

The source is a female donor with papillary thyroid cancer or a benign thyroid nodule (not recorded which). Some clones in this sample may be carry-over from other donors' samples. The chain is built from TRBV6-2 or TRBV6-3 and TRBJ2-6, with unresolved D. The sample comprised blood. The CDR3 protein is CASRITPPGANVLTF. CDR3 bases: TGTGCCAGCAGAATAACCCCGCCTGGGGCCAACGTCCTGACTTTC.